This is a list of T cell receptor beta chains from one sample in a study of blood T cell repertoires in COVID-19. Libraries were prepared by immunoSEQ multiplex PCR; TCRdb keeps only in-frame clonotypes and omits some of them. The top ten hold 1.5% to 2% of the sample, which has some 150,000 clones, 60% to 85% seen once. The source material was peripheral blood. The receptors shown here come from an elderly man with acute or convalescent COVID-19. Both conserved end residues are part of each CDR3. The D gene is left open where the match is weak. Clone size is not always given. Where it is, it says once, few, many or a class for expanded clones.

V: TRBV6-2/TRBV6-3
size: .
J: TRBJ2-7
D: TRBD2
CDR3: CASSFLAGINEQYF
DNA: TGTGCCAGCAGTTTCCTAGCGGGGATAAACGAGCAGTACTTC

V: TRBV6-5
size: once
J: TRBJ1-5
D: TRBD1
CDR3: CASTQGGAGNQPQHF
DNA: TGTGCCAGCACCCAGGGGGGAGCAGGCAATCAGCCCCAGCATTTT

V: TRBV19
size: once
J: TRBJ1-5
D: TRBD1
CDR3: CASITRGSNQPQHF
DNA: TGTGCCAGTATTACCAGGGGGAGCAATCAGCCCCAGCATTTT

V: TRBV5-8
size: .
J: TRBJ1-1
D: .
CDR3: CASSFGLGSFTEAFF
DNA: TGTGCCAGCAGCTTCGGCCTGGGCAGCTTCACTGAAGCTTTCTTT

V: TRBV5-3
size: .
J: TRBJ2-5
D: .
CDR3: CARSWRDHLRETQYF
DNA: TGTGCCAGAAGCTGGAGGGACCATCTACGGGAGACCCAGTACTTC

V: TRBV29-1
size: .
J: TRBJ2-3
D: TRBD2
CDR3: CSALAGGQDTQYF
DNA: TGCAGCGCACTAGCGGGGGGGCAAGATACGCAGTATTTT

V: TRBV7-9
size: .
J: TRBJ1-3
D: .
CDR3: CAIQKSSGNTIYF
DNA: TGTGCCATCCAAAAGAGCTCTGGAAACACCATATATTTT

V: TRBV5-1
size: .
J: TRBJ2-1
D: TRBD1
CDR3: CASSNLNRGDNEQFF
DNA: TGCGCCAGCAGCAACCTTAACAGGGGTGACAATGAGCAGTTCTTC

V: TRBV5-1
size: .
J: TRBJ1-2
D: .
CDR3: CASSLLGDYGYTF
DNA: TGCGCCAGCAGCTTGCTCGGGGACTATGGCTACACCTTC

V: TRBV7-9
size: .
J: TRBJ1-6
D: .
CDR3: CASSSRGSDNSPLHF
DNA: TGTGCCAGCAGCTCTCGGGGTTCGGATAATTCACCCCTCCACTTT

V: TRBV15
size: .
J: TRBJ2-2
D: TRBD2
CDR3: CATSRDRGTSGGGELFF
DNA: TGTGCCACCAGCAGAGATCGCGGGACTAGCGGTGGCGGGGAGCTGTTTTTT

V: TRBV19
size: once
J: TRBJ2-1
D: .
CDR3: CASSYSSGIDNEQFF
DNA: TGTGCCAGTAGTTACTCTTCGGGGATAGACAATGAGCAGTTCTTC

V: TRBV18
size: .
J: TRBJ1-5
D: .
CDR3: CASSPGGSNQPQHF
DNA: TGTGCCAGCTCACCAGGGGGCAGCAATCAGCCCCAGCATTTT

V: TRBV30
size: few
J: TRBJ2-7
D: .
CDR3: CAWSVGRGAYEQYF
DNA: TGTGCCTGGAGTGTGGGGCGGGGCGCCTACGAGCAGTACTTC

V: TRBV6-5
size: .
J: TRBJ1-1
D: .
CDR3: CASRTPRGRDTEAFF
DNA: TGTGCCAGCAGGACCCCTCGAGGGAGGGACACTGAAGCTTTCTTT

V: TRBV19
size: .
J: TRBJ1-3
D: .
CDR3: CASLGGARGNTIYF
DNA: TGTGCCAGCTTGGGGGGGGCGAGAGGAAACACCATATATTTT

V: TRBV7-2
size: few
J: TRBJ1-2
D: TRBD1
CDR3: CASSLEVRRGQDF
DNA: TGTGCCAGCAGCTTAGAGGTTCGAAGGGGGCAGGACTTC

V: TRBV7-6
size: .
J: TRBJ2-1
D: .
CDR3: CASSSPTDNEQFF
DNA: TGTGCCAGCAGCTCCCCGACAGACAATGAGCAGTTCTTC

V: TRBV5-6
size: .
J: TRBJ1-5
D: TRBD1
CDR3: CASSRAGGAVQPQHF
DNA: TGTGCCAGCAGCCGCGCAGGGGGCGCGGTTCAGCCCCAGCATTTT

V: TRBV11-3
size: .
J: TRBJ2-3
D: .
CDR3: CASSTSGDTQYF
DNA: TGTGCCAGCAGCACCTCGGGGGATACGCAGTATTTT

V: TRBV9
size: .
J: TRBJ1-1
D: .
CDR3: CASSAEATVTAFF
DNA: TGTGCCAGCAGCGCCGAGGCGACAGTGACAGCTTTCTTT

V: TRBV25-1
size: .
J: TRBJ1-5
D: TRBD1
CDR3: CASSDPGQINQPQHF
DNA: TGTGCCAGCAGTGACCCGGGACAGATCAATCAGCCCCAGCATTTT

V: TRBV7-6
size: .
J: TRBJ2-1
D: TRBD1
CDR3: CASSSRDRGLGNEQFF
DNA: TGTGCCAGCAGCTCGAGGGACAGGGGGCTGGGGAATGAGCAGTTCTTC

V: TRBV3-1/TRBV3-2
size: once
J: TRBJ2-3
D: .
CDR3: CASSHSDRISTDTQYF
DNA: TGTGCCAGCAGCCATAGCGACAGGATTAGCACAGATACGCAGTATTTT

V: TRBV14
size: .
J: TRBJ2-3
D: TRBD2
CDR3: CASRPLAGLSDTQYF
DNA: TGTGCCAGCAGGCCGCTAGCGGGGTTGTCAGATACGCAGTATTTT

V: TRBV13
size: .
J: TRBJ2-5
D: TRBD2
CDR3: CASSQAGGGETQYF
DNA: TGTGCCAGCAGCCAGGCGGGGGGCGGAGAGACCCAGTACTTC

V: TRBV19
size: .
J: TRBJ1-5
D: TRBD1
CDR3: CASSPQGGADQPQHF
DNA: TGTGCCAGTAGTCCACAGGGGGGGGCAGATCAGCCCCAGCATTTT

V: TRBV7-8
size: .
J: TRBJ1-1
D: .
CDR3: CASSISGINTEAFF
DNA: TGTGCCAGCAGTATTTCCGGGATTAACACTGAAGCTTTCTTT

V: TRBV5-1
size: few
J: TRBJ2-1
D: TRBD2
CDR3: CASSVGLAGDNEQFF
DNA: TGCGCCAGCAGCGTGGGACTAGCGGGGGACAATGAGCAGTTCTTC

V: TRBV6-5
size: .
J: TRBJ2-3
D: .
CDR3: CASSYSQGNTDTQYF
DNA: TGTGCCAGCAGTTACTCCCAGGGGAACACAGATACGCAGTATTTT

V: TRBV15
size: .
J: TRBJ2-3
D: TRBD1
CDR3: CATSRGDRGRGDTQYF
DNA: TGTGCCACCAGCAGAGGTGACAGGGGGCGCGGAGATACGCAGTATTTT

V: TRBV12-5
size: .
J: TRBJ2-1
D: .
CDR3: CASGQQENYNEQFF
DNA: TGTGCTAGTGGCCAACAGGAGAACTACAATGAGCAGTTCTTC

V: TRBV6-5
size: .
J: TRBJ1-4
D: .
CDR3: CASRARVSTNEKLFF
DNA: TGTGCCAGCAGGGCTAGAGTTTCAACTAATGAAAAACTGTTTTTT

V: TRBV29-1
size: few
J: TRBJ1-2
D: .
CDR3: CSVENGGSYGYTF
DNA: TGCAGCGTTGAAAACGGGGGTAGCTATGGCTACACCTTC

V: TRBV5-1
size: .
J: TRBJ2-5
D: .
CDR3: CASTTGIGGGKETQYF
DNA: TGCGCCAGCACCACTGGAATCGGGGGTGGGAAGGAGACCCAGTACTTC

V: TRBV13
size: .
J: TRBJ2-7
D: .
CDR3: CASRIGASSSYEQYF
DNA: TGTGCCAGCAGGATTGGGGCCTCGAGCTCCTACGAGCAGTACTTC

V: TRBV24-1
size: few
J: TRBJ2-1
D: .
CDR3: CATSVAGYNEQFF
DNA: TGTGCCACCAGTGTCGCAGGATACAATGAGCAGTTCTTC

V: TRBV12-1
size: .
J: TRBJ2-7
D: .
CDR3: CASSPRGTLPGQGNYEQYF
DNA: TGTGCCAGCAGCCCCCGCGGGACGCTACCGGGACAGGGGAACTACGAGCAGTACTTC

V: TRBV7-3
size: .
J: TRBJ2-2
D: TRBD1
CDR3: CASRTGGYGELFF
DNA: TGTGCCAGCCGGACAGGGGGGTACGGGGAGCTGTTTTTT

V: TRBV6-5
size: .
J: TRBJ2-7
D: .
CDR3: CASTVYTYEQYF
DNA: TGTGCCAGTACAGTCTATACCTACGAGCAGTACTTC

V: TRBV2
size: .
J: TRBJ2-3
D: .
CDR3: CASRDSHSTDTQYF
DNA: TGTGCCAGCAGGGACAGCCATAGCACAGATACGCAGTATTTT

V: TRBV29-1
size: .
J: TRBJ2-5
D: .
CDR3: CSVAGHPETQYF
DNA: TGCAGCGTTGCAGGACACCCAGAGACCCAGTACTTC

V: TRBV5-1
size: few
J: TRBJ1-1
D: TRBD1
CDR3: CASSTSGTGLGTEAFF
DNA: TGCGCCAGCAGCACCTCCGGGACAGGGTTGGGCACTGAAGCTTTCTTT

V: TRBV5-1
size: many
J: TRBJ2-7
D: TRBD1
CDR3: CASSLEGQGVREQYF
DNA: TGCGCCAGCAGCTTGGAAGGACAGGGAGTCCGCGAGCAGTACTTC

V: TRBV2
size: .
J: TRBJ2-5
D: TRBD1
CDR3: CASSEATGQETQYF
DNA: TGTGCCAGCAGTGAAGCGACAGGGCAAGAGACCCAGTACTTC